Listed here is a single T cell receptor beta chain. CD45RO-negative cells were positively selected for CCR7, leaving out terminally differentiated effector memory CD45RA+ cells. All donors qualified as healthy HIV-negative adults and had experienced no recent acute infections or vaccinations. This sample is part of a study of shared clonotypes between healthy human individuals. Genomic DNA belonging to each subset was distributed in equal measure over several immunoSEQ plates. The repertoire was sequenced with immunoSEQ multiplex PCR; TCRdb's copy has only in-frame clones and lacks some. Of roughly 2 million clones listed, around 96% are singletons. The V gene end was trimmed by 3 bases and the J gene end by 2 bases; junction bases not matched to a gene: 5. Looked up from germline, CDR1 is LGHNA and CDR2 is YSLEER. The CDR3 covers 15 residues.

The rearrangement links TRBV4-3 to TRBJ2-7; TRBD2 matches at 9 bases. This TCR came from a man between 18 and 35 years old in good health. Specimen: naive CD8+ T cells sorted from blood. CDR3 protein: CASSHLAGQPYEQYF. CDR3 coding DNA: TGCGCCAGCAGCCATCTAGCGGGACAACCCTACGAGCAGTACTTC.